This T cell receptor (beta chain) was observed in a study of CD8 T cells in Susac syndrome. Broader study findings: It was acknowledged in the study that its TCR sequencing and HLA analysis involved a relatively small number of individuals. The CD4+ T cell repertoires from Susac syndrome exhibited no clonal expansion.

An input of roughly 0.5 to 1 ug of RNA was subjected to reverse transcription using random hexamers. It was immunoSEQ multiplex PCR that amplified TCR beta CDR3 across 54 Vbeta and 13 Jbeta. TCRdb used MiXCR to reprocess the immunoSEQ multiplex PCR reads, holding one entry per CDR3 protein. This sample yields more than 150,000 distinct CDR3 sequences, of which more than 90% are seen a single time; 0.075% to 0.1% belongs to the top ten. As to this clonotype: Its antigen is not known.

Germline CDR1 reads LGHNA; CDR2 reads YNFKEQ. The V end was cut by 1 base, the J end by 0 bases, with 6 bases between. The CDR3 totals 14 residues. The chain employs TRBV4-2 and TRBJ1-1; D is uncertain. The receptor comes from a human donor with Susac syndrome. Material for sequencing was CD4+ T cells from PBMCs. CDR3: CASSQVDLNTEAFF. The CDR3 DNA follows: TGTGCCAGCAGCCAAGTAGATCTGAACACTGAAGCTTTCTTT.